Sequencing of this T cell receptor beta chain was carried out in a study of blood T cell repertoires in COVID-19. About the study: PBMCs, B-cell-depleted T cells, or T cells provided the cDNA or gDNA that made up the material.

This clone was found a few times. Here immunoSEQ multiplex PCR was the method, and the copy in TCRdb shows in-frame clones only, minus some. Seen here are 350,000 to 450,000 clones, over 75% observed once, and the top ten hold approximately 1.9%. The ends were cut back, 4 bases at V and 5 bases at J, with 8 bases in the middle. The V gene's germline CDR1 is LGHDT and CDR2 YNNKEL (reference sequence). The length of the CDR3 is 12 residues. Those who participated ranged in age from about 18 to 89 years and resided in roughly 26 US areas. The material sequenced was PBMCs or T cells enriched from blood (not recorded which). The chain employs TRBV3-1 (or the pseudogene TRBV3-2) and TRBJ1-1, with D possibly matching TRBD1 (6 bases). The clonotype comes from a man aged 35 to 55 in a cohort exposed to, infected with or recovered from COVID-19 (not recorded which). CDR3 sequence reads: CASSLDRTEAFF. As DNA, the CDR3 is TGTGCCAGCAGCCTCGACAGGACTGAAGCTTTCTTT.